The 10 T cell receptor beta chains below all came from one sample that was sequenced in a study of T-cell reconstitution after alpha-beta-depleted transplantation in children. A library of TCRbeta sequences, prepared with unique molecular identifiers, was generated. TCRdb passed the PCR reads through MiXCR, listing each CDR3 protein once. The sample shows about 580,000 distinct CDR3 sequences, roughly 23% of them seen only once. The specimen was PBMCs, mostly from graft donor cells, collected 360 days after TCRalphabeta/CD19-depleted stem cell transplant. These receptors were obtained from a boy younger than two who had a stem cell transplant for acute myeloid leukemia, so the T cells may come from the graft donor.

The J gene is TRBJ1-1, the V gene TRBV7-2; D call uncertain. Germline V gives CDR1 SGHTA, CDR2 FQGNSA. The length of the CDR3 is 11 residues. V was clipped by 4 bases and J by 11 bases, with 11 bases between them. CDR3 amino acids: CASSSKEAAFF. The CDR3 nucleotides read TGTGCCAGCAGCTCGAAGGAGGCGGCTTTCTTT.

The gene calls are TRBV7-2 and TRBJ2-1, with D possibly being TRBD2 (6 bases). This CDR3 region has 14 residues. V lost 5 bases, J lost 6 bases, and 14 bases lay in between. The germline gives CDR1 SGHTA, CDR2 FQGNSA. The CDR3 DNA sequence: TGTGCCAGCAGCCTGTGGGACTCCGGCAATGAGCAGTTCTTC. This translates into CASSLWDSGNEQFF.

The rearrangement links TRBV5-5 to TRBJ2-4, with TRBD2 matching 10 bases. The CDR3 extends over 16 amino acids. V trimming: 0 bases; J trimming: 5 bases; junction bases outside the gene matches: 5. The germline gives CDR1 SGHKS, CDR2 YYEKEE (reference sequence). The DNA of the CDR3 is TGTGCCAGCAGCTTGGTGCTAGCGGGGGAAGAAAACATTCAGTACTTC. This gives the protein CASSLVLAGEENIQYF.

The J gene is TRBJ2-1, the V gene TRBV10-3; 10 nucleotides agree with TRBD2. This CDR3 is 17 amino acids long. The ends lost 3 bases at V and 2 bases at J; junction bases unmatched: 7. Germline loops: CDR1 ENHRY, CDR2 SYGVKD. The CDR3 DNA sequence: TGTGCCATCAGTGAAGATAAGCGGGGGGGACCCTACAATGAGCAGTTCTTC. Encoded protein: CAISEDKRGGPYNEQFF.

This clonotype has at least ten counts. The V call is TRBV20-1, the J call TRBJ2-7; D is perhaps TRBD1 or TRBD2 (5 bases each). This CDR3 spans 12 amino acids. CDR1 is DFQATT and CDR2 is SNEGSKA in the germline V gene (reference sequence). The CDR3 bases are TGCAGCGCACGGGGCAGCTCCTACGAGCAGTACGTC. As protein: CSARGSSYEQYV.

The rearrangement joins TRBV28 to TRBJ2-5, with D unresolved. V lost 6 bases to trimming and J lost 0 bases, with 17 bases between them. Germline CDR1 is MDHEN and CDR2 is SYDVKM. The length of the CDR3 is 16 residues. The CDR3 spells CASRQSRFGYQETQYF. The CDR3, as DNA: TGTGCCAGCAGACAAAGTCGGTTTGGGTACCAAGAGACCCAGTACTTC.

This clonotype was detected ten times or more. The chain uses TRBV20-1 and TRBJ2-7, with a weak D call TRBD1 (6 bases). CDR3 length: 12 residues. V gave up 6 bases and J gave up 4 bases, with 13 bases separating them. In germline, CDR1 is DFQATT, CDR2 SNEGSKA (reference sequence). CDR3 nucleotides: TGCAGTGCAGGGACATCACAATACGAGCAGTACTTC. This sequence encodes CSAGTSQYEQYF.

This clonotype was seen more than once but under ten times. The CDR3 region has the DNA TGTGCCAGCAGTTCCCAGGCCAGGATCTATGGCTACACCTTC. It is translated as CASSSQARIYGYTF. The rearrangement links TRBV27 to TRBJ1-2, with D hard to call. CDR1 is MNHEY and CDR2 is SMNVEV in the germline V gene (reference sequence). V shed 4 bases and J shed 4 bases, with 13 bases lying between them. This CDR3 has 14 amino acids.

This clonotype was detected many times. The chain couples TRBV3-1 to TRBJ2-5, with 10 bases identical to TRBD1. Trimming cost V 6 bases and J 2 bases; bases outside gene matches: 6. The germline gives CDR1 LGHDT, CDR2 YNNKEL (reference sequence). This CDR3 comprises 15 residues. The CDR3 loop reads CASSQGTGEQETQYF. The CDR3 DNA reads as TGTGCCAGCAGTCAGGGGACAGGGGAGCAAGAGACCCAGTACTTC.

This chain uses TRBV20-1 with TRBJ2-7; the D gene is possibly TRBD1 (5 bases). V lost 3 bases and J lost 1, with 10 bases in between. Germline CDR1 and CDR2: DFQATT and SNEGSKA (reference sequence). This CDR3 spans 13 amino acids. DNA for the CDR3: TGCAGTGCTAGCCCGACAGCTTCCTACGAGCAGTACTTC. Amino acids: CSASPTASYEQYF.